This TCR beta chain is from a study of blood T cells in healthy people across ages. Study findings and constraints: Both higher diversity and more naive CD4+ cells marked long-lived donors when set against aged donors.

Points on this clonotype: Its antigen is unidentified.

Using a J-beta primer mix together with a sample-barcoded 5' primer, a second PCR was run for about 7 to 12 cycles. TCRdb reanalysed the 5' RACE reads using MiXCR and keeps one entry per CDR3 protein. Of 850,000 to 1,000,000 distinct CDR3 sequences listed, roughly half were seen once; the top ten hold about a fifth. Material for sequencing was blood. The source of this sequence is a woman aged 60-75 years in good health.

The CDR3 nucleotides read TGCAGTGCTAATAACAGGGTTTCGGGACTAGCGGGAATTGAGCAGTTCTTC. Translated, it gives CSANNRVSGLAGIEQFF. The genes are TRBV20-1 and TRBJ2-1; TRBD2 aligns across 13 bases. The CDR3 spans 17 residues. V lost 4 bases, J lost 9 bases, and 15 bases stayed unmatched. Germline loops: CDR1 DFQATT, CDR2 SNEGSKA (reference sequence).